One sample yielded the 25 T cell receptor beta chains listed below, sequenced in a study of blood T cell repertoires in COVID-19 (dated by TCRdb to about 2020). To prepare the library, the immunoSEQ multiplex PCR assay was applied. The clones in this table, taken by TCRdb from immuneACCESS, are in-frame only. Not every clone is retained; where verified, under half of the shortfall comes from an unresolved V gene, and the cause of the rest is unknown. The sample records about 280,000 clones, roughly 89% of which are singletons. The top ten clones comprise 0.94% of the sample. The sequenced sample was peripheral blood. Receptors were obtained from a woman aged 35 to 49 who had recovered from COVID-19.

The chain has TRBV5-1 and TRBJ2-1; tentatively, D is TRBD2 (6 bases). This CDR3 has 14 residues. Germline loops: CDR1 SGHRS, CDR2 YFSETQ. The V end was cut by 4 bases, the J end by 5 bases, with 13 bases between. CDR3 in amino acids: CASSTASVNNEQFF. Here the CDR3 DNA reads TGCGCCAGCAGCACCGCTAGCGTAAACAATGAGCAGTTCTTC.

This clone has only a few counts. The chain joins TRBV6-6 to TRBJ1-1; D remains unclear. Germline lookup yields CDR1 MNHNY and CDR2 SVGAGI (reference sequence). With 0 bases removed from V and 2 bases from J, the gap between germline ends came to 7 bases. CDR3 size: 14 residues. The CDR3 DNA reads TGTGCCAGCAGTTACTCGGAGGCAAACACTGAAGCTTTCTTT. Translation gives CASSYSEANTEAFF.

This chain links TRBV7-9 with TRBJ2-2; D unresolved. The germline V gene encodes CDR1 SEHNR and CDR2 FQNEAQ (reference sequence). V lost 5 bases, J lost 6 bases, and 10 bases lay in between. This CDR3 spans 13 amino acids. The CDR3 DNA reads as TGTGCCAGCAGCCCACGAGGAGCCGGGGAGCTGTTTTTT. Translating gives CASSPRGAGELFF.

The chain employs TRBV6-1 and TRBJ2-7; the match to TRBD2 covers 12 bases. V lost 1 base and J lost 2; bases outside the gene matches: 3. The length of the CDR3 is 16 residues. Germline V gene sequence: CDR1 MNHNS, CDR2 SASEGT. The CDR3 spells CASSEGLAGGPYEQYF. CDR3 coding DNA: TGTGCCAGCAGTGAAGGCCTAGCGGGAGGGCCCTACGAGCAGTACTTC.

V gene TRBV15 combines with J gene TRBJ2-5; 8 bases fit TRBD1. The CDR3 has 17 residues. V was clipped by 8 bases and J by 2 bases; unmatched bases: 16. Germline lookup yields CDR1 LNHNV and CDR2 YYDKDF (reference sequence). The CDR3 DNA sequence: TGTGCCACCCCCATCGGACAGGGCCCAAGAGGACAAGAGACCCAGTACTTC. Translating it yields CATPIGQGPRGQETQYF. The variable domain in full, with the rest retrieved from reference TRBV15 and TRBJ2-5, is DAMVIQNPRYQVTQFGKPVTLSCSQTLNHNVMYWYQQKSSQAPKLLFHYYDKDFNNEADTPDNFQSRRPNTSFCFLDIRSPGLGDTAMYLCATPIGQGPRGQETQYFGPGTRLLVL.

The V and J genes are TRBV19 and TRBJ2-7; 11 bases map to TRBD1. CDR3 length: 13 residues. Germline assignment: CDR1 LNHDA and CDR2 SQIVND (reference sequence). V shed 7 bases, J shed 6 bases, and the junction held 5 bases outside the gene matches. CDR3 sequence reads: CASMGQGESEQYF. The CDR3 nucleotides read TGTGCCAGTATGGGACAGGGGGAATCCGAGCAGTACTTC.

This clone occurred a few times. This sequence joins TRBV30 and TRBJ2-7; D might be TRBD2 (6 bases). CDR1 and CDR2 from the germline V gene are GTSNPN and SVGIG (reference sequence). This CDR3 spans 15 amino acids. V dropped 3 bases and J dropped 2 bases, with 17 bases sitting between them. CDR3 loop: CAWRPGGGGTYEQYF. CDR3 bases: TGTGCCTGGAGACCCGGGGGTGGCGGTACCTACGAGCAGTACTTC.

V gene TRBV6-6 combines with J gene TRBJ1-5; D gene uncertain. The CDR3 spans 12 residues. Germline values: CDR1 MNHNY, CDR2 SVGAGI (reference sequence). Trimming removed 2 bases at V and 4 bases at J, with 3 bases between. CDR3 amino acids: CASSYLNQPQHF. CDR3 nucleotides: TGTGCCAGCAGTTACCTTAATCAGCCCCAGCATTTT.

The chain carries TRBV14 and TRBJ2-3, with no clear D. Germline V gives CDR1 SGHDN, CDR2 FVKESK. V lost 0 bases and J 6 bases, leaving 10 bases between the germline ends. This CDR3 has 14 amino acids. CDR3 nucleotide sequence: TGTGCCAGCAGCCAAGATATATCCGGGGATACGCAGTATTTT. Protein: CASSQDISGDTQYF.

The gene calls are TRBV7-9 and TRBJ2-1; TRBD2 might be the D (5 bases). This CDR3 comprises 17 residues. Germline values: CDR1 SEHNR, CDR2 FQNEAQ (reference sequence). V was clipped by 1 base and J by 0 bases, with 13 bases between them. CDR3 amino acids: CASSLGRIASSYNEQFF. CDR3 DNA: TGTGCCAGCAGCTTAGGGCGTATAGCGAGCTCCTACAATGAGCAGTTCTTC.

The genes are TRBV4-1 and TRBJ2-7, with 9 bases identical to TRBD1. CDR1 is MGHRA, CDR2 YSYEKL, per germline. The CDR3 is 18 residues long. V gave up 0 bases and J gave up 2 bases; unmatched junction bases: 11. The DNA of the CDR3 is TGCGCCAGCAGCCAAGAAGGGGTCGGGACAGGGTTTACCTACGAGCAGTACTTC. Amino acid sequence: CASSQEGVGTGFTYEQYF.

The V call is TRBV19, the J call TRBJ2-7; perhaps TRBD2 as D (5 bases). This CDR3 has 12 amino acids. Germline-derived CDR1 and CDR2 are LNHDA and SQIVND (reference sequence). The V and J ends lost 3 bases and 4 bases respectively, with 7 bases between them. In nucleotides, the CDR3 is TGTGCCAGTAGTATCCCGGGGTACGAGCAGTACTTC. Protein: CASSIPGYEQYF. The full variable domain, with the rest looked up from reference TRBV19 and TRBJ2-7, is DGGITQSPKYLFRKEGQNVTLSCEQNLNHDAMYWYRQDPGQGLRLIYYSQIVNDFQKGDIAEGYSVSREKKESFPLTVTSAQKNPTAFYLCASSIPGYEQYFGPGTRLTVT.

The chain is built from TRBV9 and TRBJ1-3, with TRBD1 identical over 8 bases. The junction had 4 bases not matched to a gene; V was cut back by 3 bases and J by 8 bases. The CDR3 contains 13 residues. Germline CDR1 reads SGDLS; CDR2 reads YYNGEE. CDR3 nucleotides: TGTGCCAGCAGCGCCCAGGGGGCGGACACCATATATTTT. This translates into CASSAQGADTIYF.

CDR3 sequence: CASSLRQGACEQYF. The CDR3 DNA reads as TGTGCCAGCAGTTTGAGACAGGGGGCTTGCGAGCAGTACTTC. The chain uses TRBV28 and TRBJ2-7; the match to TRBD1 covers 10 bases. The germline gives CDR1 MDHEN, CDR2 SYDVKM. The J segment lost 6 bases and the V segment lost 3 bases, leaving 5 bases of the junction unmatched. CDR3 length: 14 amino acids.

The chain has TRBV5-5 and TRBJ1-5, with D perhaps TRBD1 (6 bases). The V gene's germline CDR1 is SGHKS and CDR2 YYEKEE (reference sequence). CDR3 length: 13 amino acids. V lost 5 bases and J 4 bases, leaving 10 bases between the germline ends. In DNA form, the CDR3 reads TGTGCCAGCAGGGACAGCCTTAATCAGCCCCAGCATTTT. It is translated as CASRDSLNQPQHF.

The chain is built from TRBV5-6 and TRBJ2-1; the match to TRBD2 covers 9 bases. Unmatched junction bases numbered 3, after V lost 3 bases and J lost 2 bases. The germline V gene has CDR1 SGHDT and CDR2 YYEEEE. The CDR3 spans 15 residues. The CDR3 loop reads CASSWERGAYNEQFF. The DNA of the CDR3 is TGTGCCAGCAGCTGGGAGCGGGGGGCCTACAATGAGCAGTTCTTC.

The table lists this clone with a count of one. The chain's CDR3 is CASSLVGLAGGKTQYF. The CDR3 nucleotides read TGTGCCAGCAGCTTAGTGGGACTAGCGGGAGGGAAGACCCAGTACTTC. J is TRBJ2-5 and V is TRBV7-6, with 16 bases fitting TRBD2. CDR1 is SGHVS and CDR2 is FNYEAQ in the germline V gene. The CDR3 loop spans 16 amino acids. V shed 1 base, J shed 6 bases, and the junction held 2 bases outside the gene matches. The full variable domain, with the rest looked up from reference TRBV7-6 and TRBJ2-5, is GAGVSQSPRYKVTKRGQDVALRCDPISGHVSLYWYRQALGQGPEFLTYFNYEAQQDKSGLPNDRFSAERPEGSISTLTIQRTEQRDSAMYRCASSLVGLAGGKTQYFGPGTRLLVL.

The chain uses TRBV11-2 and TRBJ1-3, with TRBD1 matching over 7 bases. Trimming at V came to 5 bases and at J to 3 bases, leaving 7 bases not matched to a gene. CDR3 length equals 15 residues. CDR1 is SGHAT, CDR2 FQNNGV, per germline. As DNA, the CDR3 is TGTGCCAGCAGCCGACAGGGTGCTCGTGGAAACACCATATATTTT. This translates into CASSRQGARGNTIYF.

The chain joins TRBV7-2 to TRBJ2-1; TRBD2 is a possible D gene (7 bases). The CDR3 contains 15 residues. V shed 5 bases and J shed 6 bases, with 17 bases lying between them. Germline V gene data show CDR1 as SGHTA and CDR2 as FQGNSA. CDR3 DNA sequence: TGTGCCAGCAGCCTTAGGGCGGGGGCGGTCAATGAGCAGTTCTTC. Amino acid sequence: CASSLRAGAVNEQFF.

This clone has only one observation. The CDR3 nucleotides read TGTGCCAGTAGTATTGGGCGCACGAACACCGGGGAGCTGTTTTTT. It encodes CASSIGRTNTGELFF. The chain joins TRBV19 to TRBJ2-2; D is uncertain. V lost 3 bases and J lost 0, with 8 bases in between. From germline, CDR1 is LNHDA and CDR2 SQIVND (reference sequence). The CDR3 runs to 15 residues.

This chain joins TRBV5-6 and TRBJ2-7, with 7 bases fitting TRBD2. In germline, CDR1 is SGHDT, CDR2 YYEEEE. This CDR3 comprises 16 residues. The J segment lost 7 bases and the V segment lost 0 bases, leaving 13 bases of the junction unmatched. CDR3 protein: CASSLGYLAGAEEQYF. CDR3 bases: TGTGCCAGCAGCTTGGGGTATCTGGCGGGAGCGGAGGAGCAGTACTTC.

The chain employs TRBV3-1 (or the pseudogene TRBV3-2) and TRBJ1-4; 8 bases are a match to TRBD1. Per the germline V gene, CDR1 is LGHDT and CDR2 is YNNKEL (reference sequence). The CDR3 is made up of 13 amino acids. With 4 bases clipped from V and 7 bases from J, the junction kept 2 bases outside the gene matches. The CDR3 is CASSPDRGEKLFF. CDR3 nucleotides: TGTGCCAGCAGCCCCGACAGGGGTGAAAAACTGTTTTTT.

This chain joins TRBV5-1 and TRBJ2-7; 8 bases are a match to TRBD2. This CDR3 has 14 amino acids. Germline V CDR1 and CDR2: SGHRS, YFSETQ. The V gene end was trimmed by 0 bases and the J gene end by 3 bases; junction bases not matched to a gene: 2. CDR3 DNA: TGCGCCAGCAGCTTGGAACTAGCGGTCTACGAGCAGTACTTC. Protein sequence: CASSLELAVYEQYF.

The chain couples TRBV6-2 or TRBV6-3 to TRBJ2-7, with 8 positions matching TRBD2. CDR3 length: 12 residues. The V gene end was trimmed by 7 bases and the J gene end by 4 bases; junction bases not matched to a gene: 3. Germline V gives CDR1 MNHEY, CDR2 SVGEGT. CDR3 in DNA: TGTGCCAGCATCCCGGGGGGGTACGAGCAGTACTTC. Translation: CASIPGGYEQYF.

CDR3 residues: CAIKGGREADTQYF. CDR3 bases: TGTGCCATCAAAGGGGGACGGGAAGCAGATACGCAGTATTTT. This chain uses TRBV10-3 with TRBJ2-3, with a weak D call TRBD1 (6 bases). The CDR3 is 14 amino acids. Germline-derived CDR1 and CDR2 are ENHRY and SYGVKD. V shed 7 bases and J shed 4 bases, with 15 bases lying between them.